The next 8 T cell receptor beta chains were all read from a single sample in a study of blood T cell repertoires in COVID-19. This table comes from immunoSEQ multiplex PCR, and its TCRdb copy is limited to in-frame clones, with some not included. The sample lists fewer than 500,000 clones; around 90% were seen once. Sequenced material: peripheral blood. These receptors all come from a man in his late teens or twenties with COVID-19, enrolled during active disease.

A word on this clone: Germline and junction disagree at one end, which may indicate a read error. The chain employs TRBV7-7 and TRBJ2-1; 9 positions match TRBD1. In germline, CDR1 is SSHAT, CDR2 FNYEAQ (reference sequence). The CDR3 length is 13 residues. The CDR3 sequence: CASSRDRDNEQFF. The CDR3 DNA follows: TGTGCTAGCAGCCGGGACAGGGATAATGAGCAGTTCTTC.

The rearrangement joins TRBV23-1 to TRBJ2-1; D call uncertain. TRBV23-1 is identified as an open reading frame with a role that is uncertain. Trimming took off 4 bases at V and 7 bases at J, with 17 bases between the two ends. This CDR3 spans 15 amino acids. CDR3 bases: TGCGCCAGCAGTCTCCCCCGGCGGCACTCGAATGAGCAGTTCTTC. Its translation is CASSLPRRHSNEQFF.

The CDR3 spells CASSEGQGAFGYTF. DNA of the CDR3: TGTGCCAGCAGTGAAGGCCAGGGGGCTTTTGGCTACACCTTC. The chain joins TRBV2 to TRBJ1-2; the match to TRBD1 covers 8 bases. The CDR3 consists of 14 residues. The germline gives CDR1 SNHLY, CDR2 FYNNEI. V gave up 1 base and J gave up 7 bases; unmatched junction bases: 5.

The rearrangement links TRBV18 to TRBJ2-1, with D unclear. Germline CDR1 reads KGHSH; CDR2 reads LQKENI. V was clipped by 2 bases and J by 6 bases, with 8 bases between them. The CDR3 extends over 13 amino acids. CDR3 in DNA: TGTGCCAGCTCACCAGGTAGTTCCAATGAGCAGTTCTTC. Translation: CASSPGSSNEQFF.

CDR3 sequence: CSVRGTGYEQYF. As DNA, the CDR3 is TGCAGCGTGAGGGGGACAGGGTACGAGCAGTACTTC. This chain links TRBV29-1 with TRBJ2-7, with 9 nucleotides matching TRBD1. The CDR3 runs 12 residues. Germline CDR1 reads SQVTM; CDR2 reads ANQGSEA. V gave up 6 bases and J gave up 4 bases; unmatched junction bases: 4.

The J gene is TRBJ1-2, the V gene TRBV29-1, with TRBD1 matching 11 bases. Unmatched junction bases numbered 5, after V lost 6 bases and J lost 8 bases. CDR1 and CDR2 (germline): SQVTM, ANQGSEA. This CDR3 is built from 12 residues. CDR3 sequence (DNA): TGCAGCGTGCGGACAGGGGGCAGGGGCTACACCTTC. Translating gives CSVRTGGRGYTF.

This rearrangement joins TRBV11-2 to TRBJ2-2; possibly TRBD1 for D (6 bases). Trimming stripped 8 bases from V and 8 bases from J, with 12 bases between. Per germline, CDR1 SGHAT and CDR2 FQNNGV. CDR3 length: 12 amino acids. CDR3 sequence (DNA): TGTGCCAGCTTGGGGGCCAGTGGGGAGCTGTTTTTT. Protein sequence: CASLGASGELFF.

The CDR3 coding sequence is TGTGCCAGCAGCTTAGCGGCTAGCGGGGTCGTTGAGCAGTTCTTC. This sequence encodes CASSLAASGVVEQFF. The chain recombines TRBV7-6 with TRBJ2-1; 9 bases align to TRBD2. Per the germline V gene, CDR1 is SGHVS and CDR2 is FNYEAQ. This CDR3 is 15 amino acids long. V lost 0 bases, J lost 9 bases, and 6 bases stayed unmatched.